This is a list of T cell receptor beta chains from one sample in a study of blood T cell repertoires in COVID-19. Assay used: immunoSEQ multiplex PCR; TCRdb lists only in-frame clones, some missing. The table has tens of thousands of clones, about 89% seen once. Source material: peripheral blood. The receptor source for this set is a human donor in a cohort sampled during active COVID-19. CDR3s include the opening cysteine and the closing phenylalanine or tryptophan. The order of the fields is J gene, V gene, clone size, D gene, CDR3 protein, CDR3 DNA. A D gene is named only where the DNA matches it firmly. Clone size is not always given. Where it is, it says once, few, many or a class for expanded clones.

TRBJ2-1 TRBV11-2 . . CASSLASRVDEQFF TGTGCCAGCAGCTTAGCGAGTCGAGTCGATGAGCAGTTCTTC
TRBJ1-3 TRBV9 once . CASSAPGAGNTIYF TGTGCCAGCAGCGCCCCCGGGGCTGGAAACACCATATATTTT
TRBJ1-1 TRBV5-1 . . CASSLPGQNTEAFF TGCGCCAGCAGCTTGCCCGGACAGAACACTGAAGCTTTCTTT
TRBJ1-6 TRBV12-5 . . CASGTGQNNSPLHF TGTGCTAGTGGTACCGGACAAAATAATTCACCCCTCCACTTT
TRBJ2-7 TRBV2 once TRBD1 CASSPRRTGDTQQYF TGTGCCAGCAGCCCCCGGAGGACAGGGGATACGCAGCAGTACTTC
TRBJ2-1 TRBV10-3 . TRBD2 CAISGRGGTSINEQFF TGTGCCATCAGCGGAAGGGGGGGGACTAGCATAAATGAGCAGTTCTTC
TRBJ1-2 TRBV7-9 few . CASSLAGVDGYTF TGTGCCAGCAGCTTAGCAGGGGTCGATGGCTACACCTTC
TRBJ1-1 TRBV5-1 . TRBD1 CASSSQTGRSLGTEAFF TGCGCCAGCAGCTCTCAGACAGGGAGGAGTTTGGGCACTGAAGCTTTCTTT
TRBJ2-1 TRBV11-3 . . CASSGTSYNEQFF TGTGCCAGCTCCGGGACATCTTACAATGAGCAGTTCTTC
TRBJ2-3 TRBV30 once TRBD1 CAWSLKGTGGSDTQYF TGTGCCTGGAGCTTAAAGGGGACAGGGGGCTCAGATACGCAGTATTTT
TRBJ2-2 TRBV6-6 . . CASSYSTGVNTGELFF TGTGCCAGCAGTTACTCGACGGGGGTAAACACCGGGGAGCTGTTTTTT
TRBJ1-1 TRBV19 . TRBD1 CASSIGSGGAGTEAFF TGTGCCAGTAGTATAGGCTCAGGGGGCGCGGGCACTGAAGCTTTCTTT
TRBJ2-2 TRBV27 . TRBD1 CASSSTGDTGELFF TGTGCCAGCAGTTCGACAGGGGACACCGGGGAGCTGTTTTTT
TRBJ1-1 TRBV15 . TRBD1 CATSSSKGQTEAFF TGTGCCACCAGCAGCTCCAAGGGACAGACTGAAGCTTTCTTT
TRBJ2-4 TRBV6-1 . . CASSEWDTSQVFWYF TGTGCCAGCAGTGAATGGGACACCTCGCAGGTATTTTGGTACTTC
TRBJ1-2 TRBV27 . TRBD1 CASSYGGQGYGYTF TGTGCCAGCAGCTATGGGGGACAGGGCTATGGCTACACCTTC
TRBJ1-4 TRBV9 . . CASSPTGRRGNEKLFF TGTGCCAGCAGCCCGACCGGACGGAGGGGCAATGAAAAACTGTTTTTT
TRBJ2-1 TRBV5-6 . TRBD2 CASRLSGRFDEQFF TGTGCCAGCAGACTTAGCGGGAGGTTCGATGAGCAGTTCTTC
TRBJ1-2 TRBV6-1 . . CASSEAGAGNYGYTF TGTGCCAGCAGTGAAGCTGGCGCAGGGAACTATGGCTACACCTTC
TRBJ1-2 TRBV12-3/TRBV12-4 . TRBD1 CASSPTGTGGYTF TGTGCCAGCAGCCCTACCGGGACAGGGGGCTACACCTTC
TRBJ2-5 TRBV10-3 . TRBD2 CAASERTSAGETQYF TGTGCCGCTTCGGAAAGGACTAGCGCGGGAGAGACCCAGTACTTC
TRBJ2-2 TRBV30 . TRBD2 CAWTLSGRGGTGELFF TGTGCCTGGACCCTTAGCGGGAGGGGCGGCACCGGGGAGCTGTTTTTT
TRBJ2-2 TRBV28 . . CASSPGTGRANTGELFF TGTGCCAGCAGTCCCGGGACTGGGCGGGCGAACACCGGGGAGCTGTTTTTT
TRBJ2-3 TRBV7-3 . TRBD1 CASSSGTGGNTQYF TGTGCCAGCAGCTCGGGGACAGGGGGGAATACGCAGTATTTT
TRBJ1-2 TRBV25-1 . . CASSAPAVGGYTF TGTGCCAGCAGTGCCCCGGCGGTAGGAGGCTACACCTTC
TRBJ2-7 TRBV6-5 . . CASTRGSGYEQYF TGTGCCAGCACTCGAGGCTCGGGGTACGAGCAGTACTTC
TRBJ2-2 TRBV27 once . CASSTPGPRGTGELFF TGTGCCAGCAGTACCCCGGGCCCGAGGGGGACCGGGGAGCTGTTTTTT
TRBJ2-3 TRBV5-1 . TRBD1 CASSPGDRDTDTQYF TGCGCCAGCAGCCCCGGGGACAGGGACACAGATACGCAGTATTTT
TRBJ1-5 TRBV29-1 few . CSVQGNGNQPQHF TGCAGCGTTCAGGGTAACGGCAATCAGCCCCAGCATTTT
TRBJ1-5 TRBV30 . TRBD1 CAWSGGQGSNQPQHF TGTGCCTGGAGCGGGGGACAGGGAAGCAATCAGCCCCAGCATTTT
TRBJ1-2 TRBV10-2 . . CASSEPTGYGYTF TGCGCCAGCAGTGAGCCAACCGGCTATGGCTACACCTTC
TRBJ1-3 TRBV11-2 . . CASSLGQDSGNTIYF TGTGCCAGCAGCTTAGGACAAGACTCTGGAAACACCATATATTTT
TRBJ2-1 TRBV20-1 . TRBD2 CSASSPRLAGDLDSYNEQFF TGCAGTGCTAGTTCTCCCCGACTAGCGGGAGATCTCGATTCCTACAATGAGCAGTTCTTC
TRBJ2-3 TRBV5-6 . . CASSLGQDTQYF TGTGCCAGCAGCTTGGGTCAAGATACGCAGTATTTT
TRBJ2-3 TRBV9 . . CASSVARGTDTQYF TGTGCCAGCAGCGTAGCCCGAGGCACAGATACGCAGTATTTT
TRBJ2-2 TRBV24-1 . TRBD1 CATSKQGDNTGELFF TGTGCCACCAGCAAGCAGGGGGATAACACCGGGGAGCTGTTTTTT
TRBJ1-5 TRBV15 . TRBD1 CATSRDLTGGHNQPQHF TGTGCCACCAGCAGAGATCTGACAGGGGGGCACAATCAGCCCCAGCATTTT
TRBJ2-5 TRBV5-1 . . CASSLVDRRETQYF TGCGCCAGCAGCTTGGTAGACAGGAGGGAGACCCAGTACTTC
TRBJ2-5 TRBV29-1 . TRBD2 CSVASGEETQYF TGCAGCGTTGCTAGCGGGGAAGAGACCCAGTACTTC
TRBJ2-1 TRBV7-9 . TRBD2 CASSLAHLAAYNEQFF TGTGCCAGCAGCTTAGCACATCTAGCGGCCTACAATGAGCAGTTCTTC
TRBJ1-3 TRBV6-6 . TRBD1 CASRSSGGGGNTIYF TGTGCCAGCAGGTCCTCAGGGGGCGGCGGAAACACCATATATTTT
TRBJ1-2 TRBV2 . . CASSVRGGQSHGYTF TGTGCCAGCAGTGTGCGGGGGGGGCAGTCCCATGGCTACACCTTC
TRBJ2-7 TRBV10-3 once TRBD1 CAISDPGTGSSYEQYF TGTGCCATCAGTGACCCCGGGACAGGGAGTTCCTACGAGCAGTACTTC
TRBJ2-1 TRBV18 . TRBD2 CASSPPLAGGYNEQFF TGTGCCAGCTCACCGCCGCTAGCGGGGGGGTACAATGAGCAGTTCTTC
TRBJ1-6 TRBV9 . . CASSGDKSPLHF TGTGCCAGCAGCGGGGACAAATCACCCCTCCACTTT
TRBJ1-3 TRBV6-5 . . CASRRNIESGNTIYF TGTGCCAGCAGGCGGAATATTGAGTCTGGAAACACCATATATTTT
TRBJ2-3 TRBV6-5 . . CASSYWGGSDTQYF TGTGCCAGCAGTTACTGGGGCGGCTCAGATACGCAGTATTTT
TRBJ2-3 TRBV6-5 . TRBD1 CASRQQGAWTDTQYF TGTGCCAGCAGACAACAGGGGGCATGGACAGATACGCAGTATTTT
TRBJ2-3 TRBV5-6 . . CASSFRTVRSTDTQYF TGTGCCAGCAGCTTCCGGACAGTCCGAAGCACAGATACGCAGTATTTT
TRBJ2-3 TRBV5-5 once . CASSSGSTDTQYF TGTGCCAGCAGTAGCGGTAGCACAGATACGCAGTATTTT
TRBJ2-2 TRBV24-1 . . CATSDWTGGAGELFF TGTGCCACCAGTGACTGGACAGGCGGGGCCGGGGAGCTGTTTTTT
TRBJ1-6 TRBV27 . . CASSTAGRYRSPLHF TGTGCCAGCAGTACCGCGGGCAGGTATAGGTCACCCCTCCACTTT
TRBJ1-1 TRBV9 . . CASSSTGGTEAFF TGTGCCAGCAGCTCCACGGGTGGCACTGAAGCTTTCTTT
TRBJ2-7 TRBV20-1 once TRBD1 CSAGQAYEQYF TGCAGTGCTGGACAGGCCTACGAGCAGTACTTC
TRBJ1-2 TRBV19 . TRBD1 CASSIQGAIYGYTF TGTGCCAGTAGTATACAGGGGGCGATCTATGGCTACACCTTC
TRBJ2-5 TRBV28 . . CASSLKGRGKYF TGTGCCAGCAGTTTAAAGGGAAGGGGAAAGTACTTC
TRBJ1-4 TRBV4-3 . TRBD1 CASSQNRGQDEKLFF TGCGCCAGCAGCCAAAACAGGGGGCAGGATGAAAAACTGTTTTTT